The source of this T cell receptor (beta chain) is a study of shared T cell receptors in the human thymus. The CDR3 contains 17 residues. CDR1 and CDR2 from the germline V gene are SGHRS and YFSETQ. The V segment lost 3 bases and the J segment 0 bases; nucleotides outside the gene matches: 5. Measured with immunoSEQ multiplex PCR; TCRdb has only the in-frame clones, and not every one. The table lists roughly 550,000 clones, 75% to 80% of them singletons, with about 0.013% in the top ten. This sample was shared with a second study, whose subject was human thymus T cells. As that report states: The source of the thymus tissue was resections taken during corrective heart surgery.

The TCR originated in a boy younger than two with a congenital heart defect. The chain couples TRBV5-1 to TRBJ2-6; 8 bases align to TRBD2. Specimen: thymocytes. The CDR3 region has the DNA TGCGCCAGCAGCTCGGGGGGGTTCGTCTCTGGGGCCAACGTCCTGACTTTC. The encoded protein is CASSSGGFVSGANVLTF.